These 24 T cell receptor beta chains originate from one sample sequenced in a study of blood T cell repertoires in COVID-19. The assay was immunoSEQ multiplex PCR, and TCRdb's table has in-frame clones only and misses some. This sample has tens of thousands of clones, with around 86% found just once. Sequenced sample: peripheral blood. The receptors come from a human donor in a cohort sampled during active COVID-19.

The chain links TRBV18 to TRBJ2-6, with TRBD2 identical over 8 bases. Germline V lookup: CDR1 KGHSH, CDR2 LQKENI. V lost 1 base to trimming and J lost 3 bases; unmatched junction nucleotides: 11. The CDR3 sequence is 19 residues long. CDR3 coding DNA: TGTGCCAGCTCACCACTCGGCGGGGGGATGACTAGTGGGGCCAACGTCCTGACTTTC. As protein: CASSPLGGGMTSGANVLTF. The variable domain in full, with the rest retrieved from reference TRBV18 and TRBJ2-6, is NAGVMQNPRHLVRRRGQEARLRCSPMKGHSHVYWYRQLPEEGLKFMVYLQKENIIDESGMPKERFSAEFPKEGPSILRIQQVVRGDSAAYFCASSPLGGGMTSGANVLTFGAGSRLTVL.

The chain uses TRBV7-9 and TRBJ2-5; TRBD1 matches at 10 bases. This CDR3 has 18 residues. Trimming cost V 5 bases and J 1 base; bases outside gene matches: 13. The germline gives CDR1 SEHNR, CDR2 FQNEAQ (reference sequence). This CDR3 is CASSPGTGVIPSQETQYF. CDR3 DNA sequence: TGTGCCAGCAGCCCGGGGACAGGGGTGATACCTTCCCAAGAGACCCAGTACTTC.

The chain recombines TRBV29-1 with TRBJ1-2, with 11 positions matching TRBD1. From germline, CDR1 is SQVTM and CDR2 ANQGSEA. The ends lost 4 bases at V and 3 bases at J; junction bases unmatched: 1. This CDR3 spans 13 amino acids. This chain's CDR3 is CSVGTGGDYGYTF. The CDR3 DNA follows: TGCAGCGTTGGGACAGGGGGCGACTATGGCTACACCTTC.

The chain has TRBV5-4 and TRBJ2-1, with a possible D match to TRBD1 (6 bases). Germline-derived CDR1 and CDR2 are SGHNT and YYREEE (reference sequence). CDR3 length: 15 residues. V shed 1 base and J shed 5 bases, with 13 bases lying between them. CDR3 sequence (DNA): TGTGCCAGCAGCTTGATAGGACAGATACACAATGAGCAGTTCTTC. Its protein is CASSLIGQIHNEQFF.

The V gene is TRBV3-1 (or the pseudogene TRBV3-2), the J gene TRBJ1-2; D possibly corresponds to TRBD1 (5 bases). Trimming removed 2 bases at V and 1 base at J, with 8 bases between. The CDR3 spans 14 residues. Germline V gives CDR1 LGHDT, CDR2 YNNKEL (reference sequence). The CDR3 protein is CASSQRGGNYGYTF. CDR3 in DNA: TGTGCCAGCAGCCAAAGGGGTGGTAACTATGGCTACACCTTC.

This chain joins TRBV4-1 and TRBJ2-5; 14 nucleotides align to TRBD2. V lost 4 bases, J lost 1 base, and 2 bases stayed unmatched. The CDR3 runs to 16 residues. Germline V gives CDR1 MGHRA, CDR2 YSYEKL. The CDR3 DNA reads TGCGCCAGCAGCCGGACTAGCGGGGGGACCCAAGAGACCCAGTACTTC. It specifies CASSRTSGGTQETQYF.

This chain connects TRBV11-2 to TRBJ2-7, with 8 bases lining up with TRBD2. The J segment lost 4 bases and the V segment lost 5 bases, leaving 7 bases of the junction unmatched. CDR1 is SGHAT and CDR2 is FQNNGV in the germline V gene. The CDR3 totals 14 residues. The CDR3 DNA reads as TGTGCCAGCAGCCCCACCCGGGGGGGGTACGAGCAGTACGTC. Its translation is CASSPTRGGYEQYV.

The chain has TRBV6-5 and TRBJ2-7; possibly TRBD1 for D (6 bases). Trimming left V 2 bases short and J 2 bases short, with 7 bases between. CDR1 and CDR2 (germline): MNHEY, SVGAGI. The CDR3 extends over 13 amino acids. The CDR3 DNA sequence: TGTGCCAGCAGTTACGGGGGCACCTACGAGCAGTACTTC. Encoded protein: CASSYGGTYEQYF.

The V call is TRBV12-5, the J call TRBJ1-5; D unresolved. Trimming left V 1 base short and J 2 bases short, with 12 bases between. This CDR3 comprises 16 residues. CDR1 is LGHNT and CDR2 is FRNRAP in the germline V gene. Written as DNA, the CDR3 is TGTGCTAGTGGTTTGGAGCCGAGGGTGGGCAATCAGCCCCAGCATTTT. Residues: CASGLEPRVGNQPQHF. The full variable domain, with the rest looked up from reference TRBV12-5 and TRBJ1-5, is DARVTQTPRHKVTEMGQEVTMRCQPILGHNTVFWYRQTMMQGLELLAYFRNRAPLDDSGMPKDRFSAEMPDATLATLKIQPSEPRDSAVYFCASGLEPRVGNQPQHFGDGTRLSIL.

This sequence joins TRBV4-1 and TRBJ2-1; 10 bases match TRBD2. Trimming took 4 bases from V and 8 from J; bases not matched to a gene: 8. CDR1 and CDR2 from the germline V gene are MGHRA and YSYEKL. This CDR3 region has 15 residues. Written as DNA, the CDR3 is TGCGCCAGCAGCCCCCGTTCAGCGGGGGGGCATGAGCAGTTCTTC. Its translation is CASSPRSAGGHEQFF.

The rearrangement links TRBV6-6 to TRBJ1-3, with TRBD1 identical over 7 bases. The V segment lost 7 bases and the J segment 4 bases; nucleotides outside the gene matches: 7. This CDR3 is 14 amino acids long. Germline assignment: CDR1 MNHNY and CDR2 SVGAGI (reference sequence). In DNA, the CDR3 is TGTGCCAGCAAAGTCGGCAGGGGGGGAAACACCATATATTTT. Its translation: CASKVGRGGNTIYF.

The chain combines TRBV29-1 with TRBJ2-1; TRBD2 matches at 10 bases. Germline V gene lookup returns CDR1 SQVTM and CDR2 ANQGSEA. Unmatched junction bases numbered 8, after V lost 1 base and J lost 2 bases. There are 17 residues in the CDR3. The CDR3 sequence: CSVEGTSGLITYNEQFF. For the CDR3, the DNA is TGCAGCGTTGAAGGGACTAGCGGACTTATTACCTACAATGAGCAGTTCTTC.

The chain links TRBV11-3 to TRBJ2-3; 12 bases align to TRBD2. In germline, CDR1 is SGHNT, CDR2 YENEEA. With 2 bases clipped from V and 14 bases from J, the junction kept 8 bases outside the gene matches. The CDR3 is made up of 14 amino acids. This chain's CDR3 is CASSLSLAGGPVYF. DNA of the CDR3: TGTGCCAGCAGCTTATCTCTAGCGGGGGGGCCCGTGTATTTT.

The chain is built from TRBV6-6 and TRBJ2-1, with 12 bases aligning to TRBD2. The CDR3 covers 20 residues. Germline assignment: CDR1 MNHNY and CDR2 SVGAGI (reference sequence). Trimming removed 5 bases from V and 0 bases from J; junction bases left unmatched: 14. CDR3: CASSPRLAGVGSHSYNEQFF. The CDR3 bases are TGTGCCAGCAGTCCCCGACTAGCGGGAGTTGGTAGTCACTCCTACAATGAGCAGTTCTTC.

V usage is TRBV27 and J usage is TRBJ2-2; perhaps TRBD2 as D (6 bases). This CDR3 has 15 residues. Deletions cut 6 bases from V and 5 bases from J, with 16 bases between. Germline CDR1 reads MNHEY; CDR2 reads SMNVEV (reference sequence). The CDR3 here is CASSRGGAPTGELFF. The CDR3 coding sequence is TGTGCCAGCAGCCGAGGCGGGGCACCTACCGGGGAGCTGTTTTTT.

V and J are TRBV11-3 and TRBJ2-2, with TRBD1 matching over 8 bases. In germline, CDR1 is SGHNT, CDR2 YENEEA. Trimming at V came to 5 bases and at J to 4 bases, leaving 3 bases not matched to a gene. The CDR3 runs to 14 residues. The CDR3 region is CASSTTGVTGELFF. CDR3 nucleotide sequence: TGTGCCAGCAGCACGACAGGGGTCACCGGGGAGCTGTTTTTT.

This clone was found a few times. The chain has TRBV27 and TRBJ2-7, with 7 bases matching TRBD1. V lost 3 bases to trimming and J lost 1 base; unmatched junction nucleotides: 3. The germline CDR1 and CDR2 sequences are MNHEY and SMNVEV (reference sequence). This CDR3 comprises 14 residues. The CDR3 here is CASSLYRGSYEQYV. CDR3 bases: TGTGCCAGCAGTTTGTACAGGGGATCCTACGAGCAGTACGTC.

The J gene is TRBJ2-4, the V gene TRBV28, with TRBD1 as a possible D gene (6 bases). The germline V gene encodes CDR1 MDHEN and CDR2 SYDVKM. The CDR3 is 16 residues long. Deletions cut 2 bases from V and 6 bases from J, with 17 bases between. The CDR3 reads CASSLRGTGPANIQYF. The CDR3 DNA follows: TGTGCCAGCAGTTTAAGAGGCACAGGGCCGGCAAACATTCAGTACTTC. Full variable domain (missing parts from reference TRBV28 and TRBJ2-4): DVKVTQSSRYLVKRTGEKVFLECVQDMDHENMFWYRQDPGLGLRLIYFSYDVKMKEKGDIPEGYSVSREKKERFSLILESASTNQTSMYLCASSLRGTGPANIQYFGAGTRLSVL.

This sequence joins TRBV7-9 and TRBJ2-5, with TRBD2 as a possible D gene (6 bases). This CDR3 has 17 residues. Germline lookup yields CDR1 SEHNR and CDR2 FQNEAQ (reference sequence). V was pared by 5 bases and J by 5 bases, with 24 bases between. The CDR3 DNA sequence: TGTGCCAGCAGCCATACCCGTGGGGGGATCGGGTTGGAGACCCAGTACTTC. Translated: CASSHTRGGIGLETQYF. The whole variable domain, remainder taken from reference TRBV7-9 and TRBJ2-5, is DTGVSQNPRHKITKRGQNVTFRCDPISEHNRLYWYRQTLGQGPEFLTYFQNEAQLEKSRLLSDRFSAERPKGSFSTLEIQRTEQGDSAMYLCASSHTRGGIGLETQYFGPGTRLLVL.

The V gene is TRBV6-2 or TRBV6-3, the J gene TRBJ2-1; a weak D match, TRBD1 (5 bases). Trimming stripped 2 bases from V and 8 bases from J, with 7 bases between. CDR1 and CDR2 from the germline V gene are MNHEY and SVGEGT. The CDR3 is made up of 12 amino acids. The chain's CDR3 is CASSYRGDEQFF. The CDR3 nucleotides read TGTGCCAGCAGTTACAGGGGCGATGAGCAGTTCTTC.

This clone has a single count. The rearrangement uses TRBV19 and TRBJ1-5; TRBD1 matches at 8 bases. CDR3 length: 16 residues. Germline V CDR1 and CDR2: LNHDA, SQIVND (reference sequence). V lost 4 bases, J lost 0 bases, and 5 bases stayed unmatched. Here the CDR3 reads CASSRTGTYSNQPQHF. As DNA, the CDR3 is TGTGCCAGTAGTAGGACAGGGACTTATAGCAATCAGCCCCAGCATTTT.

The chain recombines TRBV5-1 with TRBJ2-7, with TRBD1 as a possible D gene (6 bases). The CDR3 spans 16 residues. The germline gives CDR1 SGHRS, CDR2 YFSETQ. Trimming left V 7 bases short and J 3 bases short, with 23 bases between. CDR3 DNA: TGCGCCAGCTTTCCAACAGGGTCGGGTATACGCTACGAGCAGTACGTC. Translated: CASFPTGSGIRYEQYV.

This clone has a handful of counts. Other DNA sequences in this sample translate to the same CDR3. V is TRBV11-2 and J is TRBJ1-4; 9 bases match TRBD1. V was pared by 3 bases and J by 4 bases, with 3 bases of the junction left unmatched. Per germline, CDR1 SGHAT and CDR2 FQNNGV. This CDR3 spans 15 amino acids. The CDR3 loop is CASSFGTGINEKLFF. In nucleotides, the CDR3 is TGTGCCAGCAGCTTTGGGACAGGGATTAATGAAAAACTGTTTTTT.

J is TRBJ1-1 and V is TRBV27, with a tentative D call TRBD1 (6 bases). Looked up from germline, CDR1 is MNHEY and CDR2 is SMNVEV (reference sequence). Trimming removed 0 bases from V and 4 bases from J, with 12 bases in between. The CDR3 consists of 15 residues. The CDR3 bases are TGTGCCAGCAGTTTATCCCCCAGGGGTTCCACTGAAGCTTTCTTT. This codes for CASSLSPRGSTEAFF.